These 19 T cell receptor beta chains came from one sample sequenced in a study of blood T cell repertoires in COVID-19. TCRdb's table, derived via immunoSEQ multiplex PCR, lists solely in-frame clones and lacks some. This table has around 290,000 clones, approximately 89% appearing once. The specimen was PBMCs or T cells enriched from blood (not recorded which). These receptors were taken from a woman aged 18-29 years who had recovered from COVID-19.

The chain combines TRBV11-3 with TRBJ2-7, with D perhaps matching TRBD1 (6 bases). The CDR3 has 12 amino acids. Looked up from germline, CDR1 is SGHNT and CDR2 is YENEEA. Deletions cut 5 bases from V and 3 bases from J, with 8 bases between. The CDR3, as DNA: TGTGCCAGCAGCCACAGGGTCTACGAGCAGTACTTC. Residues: CASSHRVYEQYF.

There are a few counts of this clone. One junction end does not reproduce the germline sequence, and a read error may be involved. The CDR3 sequence: CASSQDLDRERLF. DNA for the CDR3: TGCGCCAGCAGCCAAGATTTGGACAGGGAAAGGCTCTTC. The chain joins TRBV4-1 to TRBJ2-1; 8 bases align to TRBD1. The germline V gene encodes CDR1 MGHRA and CDR2 YSYEKL. This CDR3 has 13 residues.

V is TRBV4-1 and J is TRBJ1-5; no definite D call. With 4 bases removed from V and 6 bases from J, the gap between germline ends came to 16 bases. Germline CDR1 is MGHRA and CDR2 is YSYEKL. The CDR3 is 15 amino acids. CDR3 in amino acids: CASSPLPGLVQPQHF. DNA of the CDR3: TGCGCCAGCAGCCCCCTCCCGGGGTTGGTTCAGCCCCAGCATTTT.

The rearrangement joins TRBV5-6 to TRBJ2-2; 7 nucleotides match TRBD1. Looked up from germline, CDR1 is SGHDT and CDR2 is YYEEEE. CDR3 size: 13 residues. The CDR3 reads CATGTENTGELFF. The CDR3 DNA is TGTGCTACCGGGACAGAAAACACCGGGGAGCTGTTTTTT.

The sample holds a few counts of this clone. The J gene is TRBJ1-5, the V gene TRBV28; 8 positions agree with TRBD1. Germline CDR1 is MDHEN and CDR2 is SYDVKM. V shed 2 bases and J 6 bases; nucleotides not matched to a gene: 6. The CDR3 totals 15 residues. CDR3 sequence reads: CASSLRTGRAQPQHF. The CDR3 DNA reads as TGTGCCAGCAGTTTACGGACAGGGCGGGCTCAGCCCCAGCATTTT.

CDR3 protein: CASSSQGLAGGPVYNEQFF. For the CDR3, the DNA is TGTGCCAGCAGTTCCCAAGGACTAGCGGGAGGGCCAGTTTACAATGAGCAGTTCTTC. The chain uses TRBV27 and TRBJ2-1; 15 bases map to TRBD2. The trim removed 4 bases at V and 4 bases at J, leaving 11 bases unmatched. Germline V gene sequence: CDR1 MNHEY, CDR2 SMNVEV (reference sequence). This CDR3 spans 19 amino acids.

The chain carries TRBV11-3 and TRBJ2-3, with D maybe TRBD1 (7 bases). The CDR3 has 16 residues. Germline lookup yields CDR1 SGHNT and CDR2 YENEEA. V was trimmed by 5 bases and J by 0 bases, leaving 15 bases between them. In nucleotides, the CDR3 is TGTGCCAGCAGCCTAAGGAGGGGGCTAAGCACAGATACGCAGTATTTT. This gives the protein CASSLRRGLSTDTQYF.

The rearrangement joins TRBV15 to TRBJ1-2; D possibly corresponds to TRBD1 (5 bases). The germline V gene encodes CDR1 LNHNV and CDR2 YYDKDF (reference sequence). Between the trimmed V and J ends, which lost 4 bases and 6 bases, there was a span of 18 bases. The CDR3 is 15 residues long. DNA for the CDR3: TGTGCCACCAGCAACCCGCGGGGGGTAGGAGATGGCTACACCTTC. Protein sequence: CATSNPRGVGDGYTF.

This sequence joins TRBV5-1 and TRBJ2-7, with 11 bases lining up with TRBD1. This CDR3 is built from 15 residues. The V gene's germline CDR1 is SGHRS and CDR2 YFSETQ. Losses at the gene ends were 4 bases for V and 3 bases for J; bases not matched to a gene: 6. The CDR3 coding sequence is TGCGCCAGCAGCCCAGGGACAGGGGGGATCTACGAGCAGTACTTC. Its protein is CASSPGTGGIYEQYF.

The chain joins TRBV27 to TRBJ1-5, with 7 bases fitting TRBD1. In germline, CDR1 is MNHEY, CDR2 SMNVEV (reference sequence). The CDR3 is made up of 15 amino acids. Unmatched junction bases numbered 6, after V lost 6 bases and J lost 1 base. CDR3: CASRTTGASNQPQHF. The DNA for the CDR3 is TGTGCCAGCAGGACAACAGGGGCCAGCAATCAGCCCCAGCATTTT.

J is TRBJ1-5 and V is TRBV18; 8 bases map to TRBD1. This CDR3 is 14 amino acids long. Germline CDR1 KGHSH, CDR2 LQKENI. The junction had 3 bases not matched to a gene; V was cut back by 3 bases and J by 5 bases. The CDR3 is CASSPTGEHQPQHF. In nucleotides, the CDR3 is TGTGCCAGCTCACCGACAGGGGAGCATCAGCCCCAGCATTTT.

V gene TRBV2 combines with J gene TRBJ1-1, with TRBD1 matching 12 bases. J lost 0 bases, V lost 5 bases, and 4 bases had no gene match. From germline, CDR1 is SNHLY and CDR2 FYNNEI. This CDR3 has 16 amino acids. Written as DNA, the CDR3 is TGTGCCAGCAGTCCGGGACAGGGGGCGATGAACACTGAAGCTTTCTTT. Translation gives CASSPGQGAMNTEAFF. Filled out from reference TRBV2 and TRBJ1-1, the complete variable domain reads EPEVTQTPSHQVTQMGQEVILRCVPISNHLYFYWYRQILGQKVEFLVSFYNNEISEKSEIFDDQFSVERPDGSNFTLKIRSTKLEDSAMYFCASSPGQGAMNTEAFFGQGTRLTVV.

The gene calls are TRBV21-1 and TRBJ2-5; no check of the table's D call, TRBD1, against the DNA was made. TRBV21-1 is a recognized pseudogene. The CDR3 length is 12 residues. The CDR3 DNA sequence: TGTGCCAGCAGAAACAGGTGGGAAAAGGTGTACTTC. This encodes CASRNRWEKVYF.

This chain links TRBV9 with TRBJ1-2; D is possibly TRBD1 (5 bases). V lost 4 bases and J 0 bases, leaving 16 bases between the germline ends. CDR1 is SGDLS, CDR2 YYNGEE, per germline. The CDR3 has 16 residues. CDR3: CASSHLGQDPNYGYTF. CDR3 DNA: TGTGCCAGCAGCCATTTGGGGCAGGACCCTAACTATGGCTACACCTTC.

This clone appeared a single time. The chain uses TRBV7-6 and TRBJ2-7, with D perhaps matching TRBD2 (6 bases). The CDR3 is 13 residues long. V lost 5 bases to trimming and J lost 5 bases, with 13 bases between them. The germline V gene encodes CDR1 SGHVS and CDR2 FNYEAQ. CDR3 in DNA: TGTGCCAGCAGCGCTGGGACTGTGGACGAGCAGTACTTC. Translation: CASSAGTVDEQYF.

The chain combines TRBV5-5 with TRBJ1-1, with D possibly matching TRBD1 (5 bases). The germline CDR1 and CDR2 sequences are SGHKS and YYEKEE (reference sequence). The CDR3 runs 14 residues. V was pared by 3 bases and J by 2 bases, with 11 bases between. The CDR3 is CASSSTDGNTEAFF. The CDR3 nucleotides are TGTGCCAGCAGCTCGACAGACGGTAACACTGAAGCTTTCTTT.

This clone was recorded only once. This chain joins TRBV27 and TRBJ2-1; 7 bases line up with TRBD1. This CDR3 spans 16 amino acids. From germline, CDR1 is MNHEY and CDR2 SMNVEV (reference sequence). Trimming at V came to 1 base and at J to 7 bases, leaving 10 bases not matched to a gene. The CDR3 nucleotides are TGTGCCAGCAGTTTATGGGCAGGGGGTTCCCAGAATGAGCAGTTCTTC. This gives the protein CASSLWAGGSQNEQFF.

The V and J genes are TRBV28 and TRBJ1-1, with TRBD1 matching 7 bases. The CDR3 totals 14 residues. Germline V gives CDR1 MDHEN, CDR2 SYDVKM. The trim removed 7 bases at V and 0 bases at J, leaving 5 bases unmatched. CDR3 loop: CASTMGTVNTEAFF. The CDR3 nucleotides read TGTGCCAGCACAATGGGGACAGTGAACACTGAAGCTTTCTTT.

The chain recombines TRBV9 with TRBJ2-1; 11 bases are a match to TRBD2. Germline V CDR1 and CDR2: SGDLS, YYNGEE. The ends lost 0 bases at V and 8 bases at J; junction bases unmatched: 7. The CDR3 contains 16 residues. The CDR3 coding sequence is TGTGCCAGCAGCGTAGGGGCTAGCGGGAGGTTAGATGAGCAGTTCTTC. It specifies CASSVGASGRLDEQFF.